These T cell receptor beta chains were read from a single sample in a study of T cell responses to AZD1222 COVID-19 vaccine. Repertoires were generated with immunoSEQ multiplex PCR, while TCRdb's copy carries only in-frame clones and drops some. The table shows 95,000 to 130,000 clones, with 92% occurring only once. The source was peripheral blood, collected 28 days after the second AZD1222 dose. These receptors all stem from an adult who received the AZD1222 COVID-19 vaccine. CDR3s include the opening cysteine and the closing phenylalanine or tryptophan. Fields, in order: V gene, clone size, D gene, J gene, CDR3 protein, CDR3 DNA. A D gene is named only where the DNA matches it firmly. Only some rows state a clone size, as once, few, many or a class for expanded clones.

V: TRBV19
size: once
D: TRBD1
J: TRBJ1-1
CDR3: CASSTTTGADTEAFF
DNA: TGTGCCAGTAGTACGACGACAGGGGCGGACACTGAAGCTTTCTTT

V: TRBV5-6
size: NA
D: NA
J: TRBJ1-1
CDR3: CASSHLTWEGVNTEAFF
DNA: TGTGCCAGCAGCCACTTGACATGGGAAGGGGTGAACACTGAAGCTTTCTTT

V: TRBV7-9
size: NA
D: NA
J: TRBJ1-6
CDR3: CASRPTGAYNSPLHF
DNA: TGTGCCAGCAGACCAACCGGGGCCTATAATTCACCCCTCCACTTT

V: TRBV7-9
size: NA
D: TRBD2
J: TRBJ2-3
CDR3: CASTPLGGSTDTQYF
DNA: TGTGCCAGCACCCCCCTGGGGGGGTCTACAGATACGCAGTATTTT

V: TRBV6-5
size: NA
D: NA
J: TRBJ1-2
CDR3: CASSYSGRRNYGYTF
DNA: TGTGCCAGCAGTTACTCGGGCAGAAGAAACTATGGCTACACCTTC

V: TRBV3-1/TRBV3-2
size: NA
D: TRBD2
J: TRBJ2-4
CDR3: CASSQDRLAGGKNIQYF
DNA: TGTGCCAGCAGCCAAGATCGCCTAGCGGGAGGGAAAAACATTCAGTACTTC

V: TRBV11-2
size: NA
D: NA
J: TRBJ1-5
CDR3: CASSLGQKQPQHF
DNA: TGTGCCAGCAGCTTAGGCCAAAAGCAGCCCCAGCATTTT

V: TRBV28
size: NA
D: NA
J: TRBJ2-1
CDR3: CASSPSSRGYEQFF
DNA: TGTGCCAGCAGCCCCTCCTCAAGAGGGTATGAGCAGTTCTTC

V: TRBV30
size: NA
D: NA
J: TRBJ1-5
CDR3: CAWSKGRPNQPQHF
DNA: TGTGCCTGGAGCAAGGGACGGCCAAATCAGCCCCAGCATTTT

V: TRBV11-3
size: NA
D: NA
J: TRBJ2-1
CDR3: CASSKGQYNEQFF
DNA: TGTGCCAGCAGTAAGGGGCAGTACAATGAGCAGTTCTTC

V: TRBV19
size: once
D: TRBD2
J: TRBJ2-3
CDR3: CASKVAGADTQYF
DNA: TGTGCCAGTAAGGTAGCGGGCGCAGATACGCAGTATTTT

V: TRBV5-4
size: NA
D: NA
J: TRBJ1-2
CDR3: CASSLNNGEGEHYGYTF
DNA: TGTGCCAGCAGCTTGAACAATGGGGAAGGGGAACACTATGGCTACACCTTC

V: TRBV27
size: NA
D: TRBD2
J: TRBJ2-2
CDR3: CASSAQLKPGLAWSGELFF
DNA: TGTGCCAGCAGTGCCCAACTCAAACCGGGACTAGCGTGGTCCGGGGAGCTGTTTTTT

V: TRBV28
size: once
D: NA
J: TRBJ1-4
CDR3: CASSFLNAKLFF
DNA: TGTGCCAGCAGTTTTCTCAATGCAAAACTGTTTTTT

V: TRBV7-3
size: NA
D: NA
J: TRBJ1-1
CDR3: CASSLNRESFGTEAFF
DNA: TGTGCCAGCAGCTTAAACAGGGAGAGTTTCGGCACTGAAGCTTTCTTT

V: TRBV5-4
size: once
D: NA
J: TRBJ2-2
CDR3: CASSSRGYGELFF
DNA: TGTGCCAGCAGCTCCAGGGGTTACGGGGAGCTGTTTTTT

V: TRBV5-8
size: NA
D: NA
J: TRBJ2-5
CDR3: CASSLGPDETQYF
DNA: TGTGCCAGCAGCTTGGGACCGGACGAGACCCAGTACTTC

V: TRBV18
size: NA
D: TRBD1
J: TRBJ1-2
CDR3: CASSPTGQGEGYTF
DNA: TGTGCCAGCTCACCAACGGGACAGGGGGAAGGCTACACCTTC

V: TRBV5-8
size: NA
D: NA
J: TRBJ1-1
CDR3: CASSLVYEGEAFF
DNA: TGTGCCAGCAGCTTGGTGTATGAGGGTGAAGCTTTCTTT

V: TRBV29-1
size: NA
D: NA
J: TRBJ2-1
CDR3: CSSDRGGTYNEQFF
DNA: TGCAGCTCGGATAGGGGTGGAACTTACAATGAGCAGTTCTTC

V: TRBV2
size: NA
D: TRBD1
J: TRBJ1-6
CDR3: CASRGDRVGNSPLHF
DNA: TGTGCCAGCAGGGGGGACAGGGTGGGGAATTCACCCCTCCACTTT

V: TRBV7-7
size: NA
D: NA
J: TRBJ2-1
CDR3: CASSRVASESEQFF
DNA: TGTGCCAGCAGTAGGGTAGCTTCAGAGTCTGAGCAGTTCTTC

V: TRBV19
size: NA
D: NA
J: TRBJ1-2
CDR3: CASRGVRKLSYGYTF
DNA: TGTGCCAGTAGAGGGGTACGGAAGCTAAGCTATGGCTACACCTTC

V: TRBV4-2
size: once
D: TRBD2
J: TRBJ2-5
CDR3: CASSQATTSGQETQYF
DNA: TGTGCCAGCAGCCAAGCCACGACTAGCGGACAAGAGACCCAGTACTTC

V: TRBV18
size: NA
D: TRBD1
J: TRBJ1-4
CDR3: CASSPQGTGDEKLFF
DNA: TGTGCCAGCTCACCCCAAGGGACAGGGGATGAAAAACTGTTTTTT

V: TRBV5-1
size: NA
D: TRBD2
J: TRBJ2-7
CDR3: CASSLGGSGRLEQYF
DNA: TGCGCCAGCAGCTTGGGTGGCAGCGGGAGGCTCGAGCAGTACTTC

V: TRBV29-1
size: NA
D: TRBD1
J: TRBJ1-2
CDR3: CSVRAGGGSGYGYTF
DNA: TGCAGCGTTCGGGCGGGAGGGGGCTCCGGCTATGGCTACACCTTC

V: TRBV9
size: NA
D: NA
J: TRBJ1-6
CDR3: CASSVGPGPSSYNSPLHF
DNA: TGTGCCAGCAGCGTAGGTCCGGGGCCGAGCTCCTATAATTCACCCCTCCACTTT

V: TRBV5-1
size: NA
D: TRBD1
J: TRBJ2-7
CDR3: CASSQTGAREQYF
DNA: TGCGCCAGCAGCCAGACAGGGGCGCGCGAGCAGTACTTC

V: TRBV2
size: NA
D: TRBD1
J: TRBJ1-5
CDR3: CASDSTGGEQPQHF
DNA: TGTGCCAGCGATTCCACAGGGGGCGAACAGCCCCAGCATTTT

V: TRBV7-6
size: NA
D: NA
J: TRBJ1-5
CDR3: CASSLGTLGNQPQHF
DNA: TGTGCCAGCAGCTTAGGGACCCTTGGCAATCAGCCCCAGCATTTT

V: TRBV6-5
size: NA
D: NA
J: TRBJ1-1
CDR3: CASSYSGGQGEAFF
DNA: TGTGCCAGCAGTTACTCCGGTGGCCAGGGGGAAGCTTTCTTT

V: TRBV29-1
size: NA
D: NA
J: TRBJ1-5
CDR3: CSVVDGANQPQHF
DNA: TGCAGCGTTGTGGACGGGGCTAATCAGCCCCAGCATTTT

V: TRBV28
size: NA
D: TRBD1
J: TRBJ1-5
CDR3: CASSLFPDRDPRRNQPQHF
DNA: TGTGCCAGCAGTTTATTCCCCGACAGGGACCCCCGCCGAAATCAGCCCCAGCATTTT

V: TRBV7-3
size: NA
D: NA
J: TRBJ2-2
CDR3: CASSLESKPGELFF
DNA: TGTGCCAGCAGCTTAGAATCAAAGCCCGGGGAGCTGTTTTTT

V: TRBV19
size: NA
D: NA
J: TRBJ1-5
CDR3: CASSIGTAFGNQPQHF
DNA: TGTGCCAGTAGTATAGGCACAGCCTTTGGCAATCAGCCCCAGCATTTT

V: TRBV5-1
size: NA
D: NA
J: TRBJ2-3
CDR3: CASSRRTETDTQYF
DNA: TGCGCCAGCAGCCGAAGGACAGAAACAGATACGCAGTATTTT